This T cell receptor (beta chain) was profiled in a study of T cells in Graves' hyperthyroidism and ophthalmopathy. The junction had 7 bases not matched to a gene; V was cut back by 3 bases and J by 4 bases. Germline CDR1 and CDR2: SNHLY and FYNNEI. CDR3 size: 15 residues. Patients were excluded for uncontrolled infection, other autoimmune disease, pregnancy or lactation. Ahead of any ophthalmopathy symptoms, the blood sample was obtained at the first diagnosis of hyperthyroidism. TCR beta CDR3 regions were amplified from RNA transcripts. HTBI primers drove first-round RT-PCR of the TCR CDR3. TCRdb re-called the multiplex PCR reads with MiXCR, one entry per CDR3 protein. The sample records roughly 300,000 distinct CDR3 sequences, about 25% being singletons.

The V gene is TRBV2, the J gene TRBJ1-1, with 8 bases aligning to TRBD1. Source material: blood. This TCR was recovered from a man between 40 and 49 years old with Graves' hyperthyroidism that later progressed to Graves' ophthalmopathy. The CDR3 sequence is CASSDKDRVGTEAFF. The CDR3 DNA follows: TGTGCCAGCAGTGACAAGGACAGGGTGGGCACTGAAGCTTTCTTT.